The clone carrying this T cell receptor (beta chain) was counted a few times. This record comes from a study of T-cell memory formation after mild COVID-19. TCRdb analysed the 5' RACE reads with MiXCR anew, one entry per CDR3 protein. The sample carries around 390,000 distinct CDR3 sequences, about 16% recorded once. The sample comprised PBMCs or a T cell subset sorted from them (not recorded which). This receptor was identified in a man between 18 and 29 years old who had mild COVID-19 (a few samples of this study predate the infection). Cell type and time point are not known.

The CDR3 here is CASRQYNSPLHF. CDR3 nucleotides: TGTGCCAGCAGACAATATAATTCACCCCTCCACTTT. V is TRBV6-5 and J is TRBJ1-6; no clear D gene. Germline V gives CDR1 MNHEY, CDR2 SVGAGI. This CDR3 has 12 amino acids. Deletions cut 6 bases from V and 4 bases from J, with 4 bases between.